Listed here is a single T cell receptor beta chain. Its antigen remains unknown. This record comes from a study of post-analysis software for immune sequencing data. V gave up 0 bases and J gave up 7 bases; unmatched junction bases: 22. The CDR3 contains 21 residues. Germline assignment: CDR1 SGHAT and CDR2 FQNNGV. General observations from the study: The five TRBV segments detected at higher frequency in patients than in controls included TRBV5-6, TRBV5-1 and TRBV20-1.

cDNA libraries for TCR beta contained unique molecular identifiers. Input amounts of roughly 0.85 to 10 million T cells were used. These gave 500,000 or so cDNA molecules, so each molecule approximated one T cell. TCRdb used MiXCR to reprocess the PCR reads, holding one entry per CDR3 protein. The table has about 770,000 distinct CDR3 sequences, roughly 50% seen once. What was sequenced was blood. This receptor was identified in a girl aged 10 to 17 with multiple sclerosis. The chain joins TRBV11-2 to TRBJ2-1; 9 bases agree with TRBD2. The chain's CDR3 is CASSLDLPIFAGGPSSNEQFF. The CDR3, as DNA: TGTGCCAGCAGCTTAGACCTTCCGATATTTGCGGGAGGGCCCTCTTCGAATGAGCAGTTCTTC.